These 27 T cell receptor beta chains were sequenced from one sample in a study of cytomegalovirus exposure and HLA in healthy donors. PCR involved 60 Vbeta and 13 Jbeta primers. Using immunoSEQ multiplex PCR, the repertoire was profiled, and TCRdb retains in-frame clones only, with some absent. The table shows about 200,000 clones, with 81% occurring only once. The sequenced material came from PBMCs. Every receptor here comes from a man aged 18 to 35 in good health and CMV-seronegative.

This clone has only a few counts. The CDR3 sequence is CASRPGDRSYNEQFF. In DNA form, the CDR3 reads TGTGCCAGTAGACCCGGGGACAGGTCCTACAATGAGCAGTTCTTC. This sequence joins TRBV19 and TRBJ2-1; 8 bases line up with TRBD1. V dropped 6 bases and J dropped 1; count of bases not matched to a gene: 5. This CDR3 spans 15 amino acids. Germline CDR1 LNHDA, CDR2 SQIVND (reference sequence).

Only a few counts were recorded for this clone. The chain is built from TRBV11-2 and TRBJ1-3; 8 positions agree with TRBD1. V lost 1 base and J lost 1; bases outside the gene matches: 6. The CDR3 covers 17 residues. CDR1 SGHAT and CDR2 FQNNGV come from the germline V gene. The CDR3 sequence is CASSLVPGGASGNTIYF. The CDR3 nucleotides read TGTGCCAGCAGCTTAGTACCAGGGGGCGCTTCTGGAAACACCATATATTTT.

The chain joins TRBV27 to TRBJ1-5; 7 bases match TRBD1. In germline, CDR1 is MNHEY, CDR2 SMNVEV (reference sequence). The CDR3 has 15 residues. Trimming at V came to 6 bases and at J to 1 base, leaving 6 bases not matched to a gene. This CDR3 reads CASRDQGVSNQPQHF. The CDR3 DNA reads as TGTGCCAGCAGAGATCAGGGGGTGAGCAATCAGCCCCAGCATTTT.

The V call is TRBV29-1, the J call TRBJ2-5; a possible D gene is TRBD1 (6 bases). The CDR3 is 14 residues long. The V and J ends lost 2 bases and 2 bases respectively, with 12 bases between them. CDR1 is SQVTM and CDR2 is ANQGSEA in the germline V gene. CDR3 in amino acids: CSVESYGQQETQYF. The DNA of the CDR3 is TGCAGCGTTGAATCTTACGGACAGCAAGAGACCCAGTACTTC. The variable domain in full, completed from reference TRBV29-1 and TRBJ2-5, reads SAVISQKPSRDICQRGTSLTIQCQVDSQVTMMFWYRQQPGQSLTLIATANQGSEATYESGFVIDKFPISRPNLTFSTLTVSNMSPEDSSIYLCSVESYGQQETQYFGPGTRLLVL.

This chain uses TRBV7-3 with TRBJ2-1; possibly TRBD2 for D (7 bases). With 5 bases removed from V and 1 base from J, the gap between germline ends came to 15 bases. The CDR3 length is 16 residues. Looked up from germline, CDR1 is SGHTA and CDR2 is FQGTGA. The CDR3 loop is CASSQLGGGSYNEQFF. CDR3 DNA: TGTGCCAGCAGCCAATTAGGGGGAGGGTCCTACAATGAGCAGTTCTTC.

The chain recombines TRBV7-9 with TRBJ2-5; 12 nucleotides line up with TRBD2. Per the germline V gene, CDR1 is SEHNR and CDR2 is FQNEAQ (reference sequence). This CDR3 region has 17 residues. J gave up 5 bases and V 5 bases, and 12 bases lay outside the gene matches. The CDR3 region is CASSRERLAGDRETQYF. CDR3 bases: TGTGCCAGCAGCAGAGAACGACTAGCGGGAGACAGGGAGACCCAGTACTTC.

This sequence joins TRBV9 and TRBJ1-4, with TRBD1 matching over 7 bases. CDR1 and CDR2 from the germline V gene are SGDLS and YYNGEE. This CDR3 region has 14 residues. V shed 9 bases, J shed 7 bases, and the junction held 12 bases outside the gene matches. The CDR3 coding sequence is TGTGCCAACACCTCCGGGACAGTTGCTGAAAAACTGTTTTTT. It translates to CANTSGTVAEKLFF.

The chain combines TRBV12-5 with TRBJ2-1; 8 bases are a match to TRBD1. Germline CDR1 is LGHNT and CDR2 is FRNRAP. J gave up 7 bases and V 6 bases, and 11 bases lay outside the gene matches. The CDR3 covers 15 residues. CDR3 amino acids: CASGPGGQGYNEQFF. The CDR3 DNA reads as TGTGCTAGTGGCCCCGGCGGACAGGGTTATAATGAGCAGTTCTTC.

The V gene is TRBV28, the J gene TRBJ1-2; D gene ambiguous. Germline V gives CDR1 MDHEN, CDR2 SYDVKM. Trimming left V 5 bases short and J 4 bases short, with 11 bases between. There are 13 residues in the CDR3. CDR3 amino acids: CASSLPRGYGYTF. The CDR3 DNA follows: TGTGCCAGCAGTCTACCCCGGGGCTATGGCTACACCTTC.

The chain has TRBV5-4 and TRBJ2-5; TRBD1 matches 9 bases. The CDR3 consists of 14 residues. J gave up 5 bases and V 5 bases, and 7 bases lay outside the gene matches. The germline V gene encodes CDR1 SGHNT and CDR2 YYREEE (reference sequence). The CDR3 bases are TGTGCCAGCAGTCTCACAGGGGGCCGGGAGACCCAGTACTTC. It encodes CASSLTGGRETQYF. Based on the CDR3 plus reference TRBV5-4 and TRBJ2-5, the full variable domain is ETGVTQSPTHLIKTRGQQVTLRCSSQSGHNTVSWYQQALGQGPQFIFQYYREEENGRGNFPPRFSGLQFPNYSSELNVNALELDDSALYLCASSLTGGRETQYFGPGTRLLVL.

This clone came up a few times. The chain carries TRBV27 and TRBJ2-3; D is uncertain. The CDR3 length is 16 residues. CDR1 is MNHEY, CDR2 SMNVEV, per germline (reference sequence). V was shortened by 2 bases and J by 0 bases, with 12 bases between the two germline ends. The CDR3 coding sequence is TGTGCCAGCAGTTTAATGACGGCGGATAGCACAGATACGCAGTATTTT. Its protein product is CASSLMTADSTDTQYF.

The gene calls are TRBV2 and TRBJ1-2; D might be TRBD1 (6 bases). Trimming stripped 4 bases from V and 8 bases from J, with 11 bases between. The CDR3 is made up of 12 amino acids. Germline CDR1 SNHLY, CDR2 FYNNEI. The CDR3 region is CASSAGTKGYTF. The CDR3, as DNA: TGTGCCAGCAGTGCCGGGACAAAGGGCTACACCTTC.

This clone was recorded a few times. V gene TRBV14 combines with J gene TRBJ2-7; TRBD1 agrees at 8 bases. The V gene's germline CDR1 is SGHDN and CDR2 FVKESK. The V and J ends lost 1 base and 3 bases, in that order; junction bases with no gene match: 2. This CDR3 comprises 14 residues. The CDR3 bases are TGTGCCAGCAGCCAAGGGACAGGGAACTACGAGCAGTACTTC. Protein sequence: CASSQGTGNYEQYF. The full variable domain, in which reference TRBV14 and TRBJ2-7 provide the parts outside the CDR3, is EAGVTQFPSHSVIEKGQTVTLRCDPISGHDNLYWYRRVMGKEIKFLLHFVKESKQDESGMPNNRFLAERTGGTYSTLKVQPAELEDSGVYFCASSQGTGNYEQYFGPGTRLTVT.

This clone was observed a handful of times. CDR3 coding DNA: TGTGCCAGCAGCCAGTCAGACGGGGAGCTGTTTTTT. Its translation is CASSQSDGELFF. This chain joins TRBV7-9 and TRBJ2-2; no reliable D call. The CDR3 is made up of 12 amino acids. Germline assignment: CDR1 SEHNR and CDR2 FQNEAQ (reference sequence). Deletions cut 5 bases from V and 7 bases from J, with 8 bases between.

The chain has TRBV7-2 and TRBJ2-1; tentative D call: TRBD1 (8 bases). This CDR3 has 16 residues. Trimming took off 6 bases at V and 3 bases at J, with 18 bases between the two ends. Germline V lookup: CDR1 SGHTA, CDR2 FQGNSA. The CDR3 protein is CASSTTGGQVYNEQFF. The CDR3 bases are TGTGCCAGCAGTACGACGGGGGGACAGGTCTACAATGAGCAGTTCTTC.

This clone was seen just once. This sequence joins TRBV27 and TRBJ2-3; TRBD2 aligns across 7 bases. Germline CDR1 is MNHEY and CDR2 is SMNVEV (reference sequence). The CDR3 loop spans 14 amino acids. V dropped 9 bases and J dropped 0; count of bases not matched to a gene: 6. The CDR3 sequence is CARAGYPSTDTQYF. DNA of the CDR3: TGTGCCAGAGCGGGATACCCTAGCACAGATACGCAGTATTTT.

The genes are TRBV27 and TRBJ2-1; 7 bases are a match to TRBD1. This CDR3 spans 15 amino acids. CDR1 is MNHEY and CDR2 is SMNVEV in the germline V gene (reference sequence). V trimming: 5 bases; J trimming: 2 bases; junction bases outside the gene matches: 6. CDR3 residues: CASSTSGTAYNEQFF. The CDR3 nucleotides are TGTGCCAGCAGTACCTCCGGGACAGCCTACAATGAGCAGTTCTTC.

This CDR3 reads CASSSIGGGNYGYTF. CDR3 nucleotide sequence: TGTGCCAGCAGCTCGATCGGGGGAGGCAACTATGGCTACACCTTC. The V call is TRBV13, the J call TRBJ1-2, with D perhaps matching TRBD1 (5 bases). CDR1 is PRHDT and CDR2 is FYEKMQ in the germline V gene (reference sequence). This CDR3 contains 15 residues. V was shortened by 4 bases and J by 2 bases, with 14 bases between the two germline ends.

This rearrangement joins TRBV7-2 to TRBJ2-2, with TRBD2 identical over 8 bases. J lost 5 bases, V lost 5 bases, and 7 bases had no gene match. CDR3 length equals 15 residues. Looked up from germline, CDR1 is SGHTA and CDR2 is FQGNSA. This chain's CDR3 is CASSNSGGGTGELFF. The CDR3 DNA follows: TGTGCCAGCAGCAACAGCGGGGGTGGGACCGGGGAGCTGTTTTTT. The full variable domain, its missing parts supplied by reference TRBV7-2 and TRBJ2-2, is GAGVSQSPSNKVTEKGKDVELRCDPISGHTALYWYRQSLGQGLEFLIYFQGNSAPDKSGLPSDRFSAERTGGSVSTLTIQRTQQEDSAVYLCASSNSGGGTGELFFGEGSRLTVL.

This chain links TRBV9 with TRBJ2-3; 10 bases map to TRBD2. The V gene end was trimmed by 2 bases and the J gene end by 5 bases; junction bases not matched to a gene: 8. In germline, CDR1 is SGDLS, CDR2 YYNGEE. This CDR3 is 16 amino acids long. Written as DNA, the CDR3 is TGTGCCAGCAGCGTGTGGATAGCGGGAGGAATAGATACGCAGTATTTT. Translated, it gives CASSVWIAGGIDTQYF.

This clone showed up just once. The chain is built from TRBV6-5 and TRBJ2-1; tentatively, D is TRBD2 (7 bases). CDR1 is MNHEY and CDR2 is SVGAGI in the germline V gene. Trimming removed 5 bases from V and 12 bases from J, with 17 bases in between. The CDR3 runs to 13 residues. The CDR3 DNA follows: TGTGCCAGCAGTCCGATCGAGAGGGGGGGGCAGTTCTTC. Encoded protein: CASSPIERGGQFF.

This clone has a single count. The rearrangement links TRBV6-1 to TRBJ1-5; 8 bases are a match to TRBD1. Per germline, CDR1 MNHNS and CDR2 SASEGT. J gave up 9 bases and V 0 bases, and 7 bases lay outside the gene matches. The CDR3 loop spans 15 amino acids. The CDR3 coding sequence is TGTGCCAGCAGTGAAGCAATAGACAGGGGCGCGCCCCAGCATTTT. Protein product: CASSEAIDRGAPQHF.

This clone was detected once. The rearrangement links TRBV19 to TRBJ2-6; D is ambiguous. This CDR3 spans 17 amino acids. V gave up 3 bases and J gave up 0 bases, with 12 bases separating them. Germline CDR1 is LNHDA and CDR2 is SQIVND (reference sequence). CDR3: CASSMGTLRSGANVLTF. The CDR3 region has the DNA TGTGCCAGTAGTATGGGCACTCTCCGCTCTGGGGCCAACGTCCTGACTTTC.

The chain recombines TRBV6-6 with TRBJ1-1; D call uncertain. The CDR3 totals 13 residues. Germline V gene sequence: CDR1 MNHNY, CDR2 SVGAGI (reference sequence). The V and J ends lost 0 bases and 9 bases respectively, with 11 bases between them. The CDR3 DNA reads TGTGCCAGCAGTTACTCGACACAGAGTCAAGCTTTCTTT. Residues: CASSYSTQSQAFF.

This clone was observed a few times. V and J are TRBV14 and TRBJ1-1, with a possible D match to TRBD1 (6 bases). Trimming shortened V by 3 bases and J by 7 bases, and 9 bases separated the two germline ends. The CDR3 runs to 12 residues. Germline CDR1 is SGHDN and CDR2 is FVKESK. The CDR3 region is CASSQGGHEAFF. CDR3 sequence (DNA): TGTGCCAGCAGCCAGGGGGGGCATGAAGCTTTCTTT.

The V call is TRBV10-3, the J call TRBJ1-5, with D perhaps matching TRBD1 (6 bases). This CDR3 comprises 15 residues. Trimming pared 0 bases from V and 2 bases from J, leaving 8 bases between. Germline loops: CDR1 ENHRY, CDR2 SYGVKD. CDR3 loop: CAISESKGGNQPQHF. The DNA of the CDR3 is TGTGCCATCAGTGAGTCGAAGGGGGGCAATCAGCCCCAGCATTTT.

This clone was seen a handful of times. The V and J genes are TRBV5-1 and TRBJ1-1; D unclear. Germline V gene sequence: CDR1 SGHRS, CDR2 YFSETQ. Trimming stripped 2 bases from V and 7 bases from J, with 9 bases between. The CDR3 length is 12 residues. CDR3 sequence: CASSFSGSEAFF. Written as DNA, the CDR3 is TGCGCCAGCAGCTTCTCGGGTAGTGAAGCTTTCTTT.